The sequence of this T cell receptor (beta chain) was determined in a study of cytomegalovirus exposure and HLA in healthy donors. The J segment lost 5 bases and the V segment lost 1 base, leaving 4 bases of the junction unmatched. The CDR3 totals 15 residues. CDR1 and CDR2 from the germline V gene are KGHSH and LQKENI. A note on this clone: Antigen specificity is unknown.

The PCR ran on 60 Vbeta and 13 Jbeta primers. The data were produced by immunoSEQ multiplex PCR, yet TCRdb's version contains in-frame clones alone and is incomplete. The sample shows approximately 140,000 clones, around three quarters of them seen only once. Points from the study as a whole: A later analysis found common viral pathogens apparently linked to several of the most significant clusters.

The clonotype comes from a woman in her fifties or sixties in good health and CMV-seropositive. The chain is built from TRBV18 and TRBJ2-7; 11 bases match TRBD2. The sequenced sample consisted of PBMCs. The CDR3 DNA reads TGTGCCAGCTCACCACTAGCGGGGGGGCCGGACGAGCAGTACTTC. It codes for CASSPLAGGPDEQYF. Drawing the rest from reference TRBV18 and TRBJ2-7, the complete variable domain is NAGVMQNPRHLVRRRGQEARLRCSPMKGHSHVYWYRQLPEEGLKFMVYLQKENIIDESGMPKERFSAEFPKEGPSILRIQQVVRGDSAAYFCASSPLAGGPDEQYFGPGTRLTVT.